Listed below are T cell receptor beta chains from one sample, sequenced in a study of T cell repertoires in aging, cancer and after chemotherapy. MiXCR, applied by TCRdb to the multiplex PCR reads, yields one record per CDR3 protein. The repertoire has roughly 4,500 distinct CDR3 sequences, 21% of them found once; the top ten carry about 16%. Material for sequencing was blood. The receptors derive from a human donor with a blood cancer. CDR3s leave out the opening cysteine and the closing phenylalanine or tryptophan. Each record gives: J gene, V gene, CDR3 protein.

>TRBJ1-2|TRBV10-1
ASSEGTGYGYT
>TRBJ1-2|TRBV7-9
ASSLETGPYT
>TRBJ1-1|TRBV18
AAGQGALKTEAF
>TRBJ2-5|TRBV6-4
ASRAFQETQY
>TRBJ2-3|TRBV19
ASSSGDSTDTQY
>TRBJ2-3|TRBV19
ASSMGQLSTDTQY
>TRBJ1-6|TRBV10-3
AIRGGGNNSPLH
>TRBJ1-1|TRBV6-2/TRBV6-3
ASSSYSVKGTEAF
>TRBJ2-3|TRBV7-7
ASSLLGTATDTQY
>TRBJ2-7|TRBV6-5
ASSYSEVPGYEQY
>TRBJ2-3|TRBV6-5
ASGGTGTGDTQY
>TRBJ2-2|TRBV6-6
AAGIAGVNTGELF
>TRBJ2-7|TRBV10-3
AIAGGDRGQY
>TRBJ1-1|TRBV5-6
ASSQEQNTEAF
>TRBJ2-1|TRBV20-1
SAPSAGAGGEQF
>TRBJ1-1|TRBV6-2/TRBV6-3
ASAEGNTEAF
>TRBJ1-6|TRBV6-5
ASSYTTGDDSPLH
>TRBJ2-7|TRBV7-9
ASSPSGISYEQY
>TRBJ2-7|TRBV5-6
ASSLLTDFGREQY
>TRBJ1-1|TRBV20-1
SASQGPISAF
>TRBJ2-5|TRBV5-5
ASSQDLAGVETQY
>TRBJ1-2|TRBV18
ASSQYTRTNYGYT
>TRBJ2-7|TRBV20-1
SASGTSGPYEQY
>TRBJ1-4|TRBV20-1
SARPVTNEKLF
>TRBJ1-1|TRBV30
AWTTGGTEAF
>TRBJ1-5|TRBV12-3/TRBV12-4
ASSGTGNQPQH
>TRBJ1-2|TRBV18
ASSPNHRDGYT
>TRBJ1-5|TRBV11-1
ASSPPGQGSGAQPQH
>TRBJ1-1|TRBV6-2/TRBV6-3
ASSPRGSVTEAF
>TRBJ1-4|TRBV12-3/TRBV12-4
ASSFGGAGNEKLF
>TRBJ1-2|TRBV29-1
SVDSAQDYFGYT
>TRBJ2-7|TRBV15
ATSRDGPSQVGGTYEQY
>TRBJ1-3|TRBV11-1
ASSSDRGLSNTIY
>TRBJ2-7|TRBV29-1
SVEVQVRGQQY
>TRBJ1-1|TRBV5-1
ASSPGQGAAEAF
>TRBJ2-1|TRBV5-1
ASSLGAGGPLDEQF
>TRBJ1-5|TRBV5-1
ASSLAPGGEQPQH
>TRBJ2-4|TRBV2
ASSEQGSYTAKNIQY
>TRBJ2-7|TRBV20-1
SAREFRDRVYEQY
>TRBJ2-5|TRBV20-1
SAREGRGQETQY
>TRBJ1-4|TRBV27
ASSKQGMGNEKLF
>TRBJ2-6|TRBV5-1
ASSQDSAGANVLT
>TRBJ2-1|TRBV27
ASSPAGTGLYNEQF
>TRBJ2-6|TRBV4-2
ASSGGASGANVLT
>TRBJ1-3|TRBV7-2
ASSLGVPRSGNTIY
>TRBJ2-3|TRBV19
ASSISPGQGADTQY
>TRBJ1-1|TRBV6-6
ASSWTGTGRHTEAF
>TRBJ2-3|TRBV6-1
ASRGTSTDTQY
>TRBJ2-7|TRBV4-3
ASSPTIPDRQY
>TRBJ1-1|TRBV15
ATSATRTQNTEAF
>TRBJ1-1|TRBV18
ASSPPGGQGTEAF
>TRBJ2-2|TRBV12-3/TRBV12-4
ASSGSGANTGELF
>TRBJ2-3|TRBV7-9
ASQTEDTQY
>TRBJ2-1|TRBV15
ATSSRLAGGSSYNEQF
>TRBJ1-1|TRBV20-1
SASVGGQPEAF
>TRBJ1-1|TRBV12-3/TRBV12-4
ASSLLIDPSLNTEAF
>TRBJ1-4|TRBV5-6
ASSLGHRNEKLF
>TRBJ2-7|TRBV7-2
ASSLVSGGAGYEQY
>TRBJ1-5|TRBV7-9
ASSLGGRQPQH